This T cell receptor (beta chain) was sequenced during a study of T-cell memory formation after mild COVID-19. In germline, CDR1 is SGHTA, CDR2 FQGNSA. CDR3 size: 14 residues. V was clipped by 1 base and J by 7 bases, with 11 bases between them. TCRdb re-analysed the 5' RACE reads in MiXCR, keeping a single row per CDR3 protein. The sample shows around 200,000 distinct CDR3 sequences, just over 9.5% of them seen only once. The rearrangement uses TRBV7-2 and TRBJ1-5, with D possibly matching TRBD1 (5 bases). The TCR originated in a man aged 18 to 29 who had mild COVID-19 (a few samples of this study predate the infection). Cell type and time point are not known. Input material: PBMCs or a T cell subset sorted from them (not recorded which). The CDR3 DNA follows: TGTGCCAGCAGCTTAGGATGGGGGGGACAGCCCCAGCATTTT. This codes for CASSLGWGGQPQHF.